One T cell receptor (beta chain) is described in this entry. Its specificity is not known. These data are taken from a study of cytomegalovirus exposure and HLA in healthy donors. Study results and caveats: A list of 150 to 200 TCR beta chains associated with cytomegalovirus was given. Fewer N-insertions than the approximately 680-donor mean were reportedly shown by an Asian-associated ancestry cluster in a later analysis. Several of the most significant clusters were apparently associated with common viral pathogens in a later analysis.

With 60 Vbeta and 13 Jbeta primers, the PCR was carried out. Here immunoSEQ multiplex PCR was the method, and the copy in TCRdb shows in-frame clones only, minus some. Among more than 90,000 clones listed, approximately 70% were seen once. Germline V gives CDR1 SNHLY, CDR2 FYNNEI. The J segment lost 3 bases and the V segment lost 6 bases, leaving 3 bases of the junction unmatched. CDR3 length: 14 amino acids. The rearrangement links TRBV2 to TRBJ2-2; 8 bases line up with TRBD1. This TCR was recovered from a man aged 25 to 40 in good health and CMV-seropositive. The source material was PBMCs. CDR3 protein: CASRGQVYTGELFF. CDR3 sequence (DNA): TGTGCCAGCAGGGGACAGGTATACACCGGGGAGCTGTTTTTT.